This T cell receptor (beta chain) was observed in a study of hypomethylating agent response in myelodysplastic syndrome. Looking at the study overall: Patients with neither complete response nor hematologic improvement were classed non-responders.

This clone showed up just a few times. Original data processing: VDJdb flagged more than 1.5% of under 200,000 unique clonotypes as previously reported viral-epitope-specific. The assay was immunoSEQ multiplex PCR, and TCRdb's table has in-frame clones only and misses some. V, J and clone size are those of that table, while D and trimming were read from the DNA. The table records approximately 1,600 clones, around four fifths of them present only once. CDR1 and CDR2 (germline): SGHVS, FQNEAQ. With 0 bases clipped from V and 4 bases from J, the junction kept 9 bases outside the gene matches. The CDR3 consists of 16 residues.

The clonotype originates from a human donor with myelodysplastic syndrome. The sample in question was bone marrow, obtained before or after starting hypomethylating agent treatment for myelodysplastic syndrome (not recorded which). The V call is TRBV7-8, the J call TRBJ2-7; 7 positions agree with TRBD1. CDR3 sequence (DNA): TGTGCCAGCAGCTTAGCTCCACAGGGGCGTTGGTACGAGCAGTACTTC. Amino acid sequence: CASSLAPQGRWYEQYF.